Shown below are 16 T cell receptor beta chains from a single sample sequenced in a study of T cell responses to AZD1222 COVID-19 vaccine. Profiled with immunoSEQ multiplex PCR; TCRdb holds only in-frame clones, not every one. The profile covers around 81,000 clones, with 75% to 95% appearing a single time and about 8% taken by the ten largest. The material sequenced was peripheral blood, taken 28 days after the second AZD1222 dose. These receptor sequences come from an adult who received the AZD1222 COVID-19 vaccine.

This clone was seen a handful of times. In DNA, the CDR3 is TGCGCCAGCAGCCAAGACGTAGGACTAGCCACCTACAATGAGCAGTTCTTC. It encodes CASSQDVGLATYNEQFF. This rearrangement joins TRBV4-1 to TRBJ2-1; 8 bases match TRBD2. CDR1 MGHRA and CDR2 YSYEKL come from the germline V gene. This CDR3 is 17 amino acids long. Trimming removed 0 bases from V and 2 bases from J; junction bases left unmatched: 6.

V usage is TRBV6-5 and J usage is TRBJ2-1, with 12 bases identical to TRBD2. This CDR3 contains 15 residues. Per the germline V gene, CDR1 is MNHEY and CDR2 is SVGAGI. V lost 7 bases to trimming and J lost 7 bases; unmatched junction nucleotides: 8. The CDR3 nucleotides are TGTGCCAGCACCACACTAGCGGGAGGTGGGAATGAGCAGTTCTTC. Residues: CASTTLAGGGNEQFF.

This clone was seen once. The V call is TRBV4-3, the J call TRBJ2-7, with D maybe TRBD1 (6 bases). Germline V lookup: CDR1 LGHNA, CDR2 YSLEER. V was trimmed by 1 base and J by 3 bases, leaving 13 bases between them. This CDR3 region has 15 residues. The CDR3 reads CASSQAVQGIYEQYF. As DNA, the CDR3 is TGCGCCAGCAGCCAAGCAGTACAGGGAATCTACGAGCAGTACTTC.

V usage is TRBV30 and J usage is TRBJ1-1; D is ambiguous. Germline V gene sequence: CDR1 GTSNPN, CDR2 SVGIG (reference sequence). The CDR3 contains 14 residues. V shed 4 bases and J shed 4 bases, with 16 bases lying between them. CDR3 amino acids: CAWNAHPLSTEAFF. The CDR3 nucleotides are TGTGCCTGGAATGCCCACCCTTTAAGCACTGAAGCTTTCTTT.

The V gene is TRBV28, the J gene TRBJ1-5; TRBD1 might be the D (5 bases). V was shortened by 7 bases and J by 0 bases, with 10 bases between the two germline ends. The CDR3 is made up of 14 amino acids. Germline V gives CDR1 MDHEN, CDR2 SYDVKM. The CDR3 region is CASTTGGSNQPQHF. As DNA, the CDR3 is TGTGCCAGCACCACGGGGGGTAGCAATCAGCCCCAGCATTTT.

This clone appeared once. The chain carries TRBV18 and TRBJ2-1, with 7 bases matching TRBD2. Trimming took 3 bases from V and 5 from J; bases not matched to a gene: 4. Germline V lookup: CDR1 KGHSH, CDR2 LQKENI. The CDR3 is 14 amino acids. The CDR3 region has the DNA TGTGCCAGCTCACCGGTGGGACTAAACAATGAGCAGTTCTTC. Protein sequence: CASSPVGLNNEQFF.

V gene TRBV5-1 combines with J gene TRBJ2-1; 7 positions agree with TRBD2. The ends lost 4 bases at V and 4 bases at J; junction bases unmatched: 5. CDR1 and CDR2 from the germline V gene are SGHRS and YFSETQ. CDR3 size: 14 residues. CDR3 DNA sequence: TGCGCCAGCAGCCGGGCGGGAGCATACAATGAGCAGTTCTTC. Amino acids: CASSRAGAYNEQFF.

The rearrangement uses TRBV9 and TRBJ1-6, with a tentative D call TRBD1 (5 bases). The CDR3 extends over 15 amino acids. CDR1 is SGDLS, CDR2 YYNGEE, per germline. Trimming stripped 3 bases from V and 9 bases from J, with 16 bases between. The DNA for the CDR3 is TGTGCCAGCAGCGGAGACAGTATAGTTGGTTCACCCCTCCACTTT. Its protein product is CASSGDSIVGSPLHF. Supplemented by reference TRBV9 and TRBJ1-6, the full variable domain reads DSGVTQTPKHLITATGQRVTLRCSPRSGDLSVYWYQQSLDQGLQFLIQYYNGEERAKGNILERFSAQQFPDLHSELNLSSLELGDSALYFCASSGDSIVGSPLHFGNGTRLTVT.

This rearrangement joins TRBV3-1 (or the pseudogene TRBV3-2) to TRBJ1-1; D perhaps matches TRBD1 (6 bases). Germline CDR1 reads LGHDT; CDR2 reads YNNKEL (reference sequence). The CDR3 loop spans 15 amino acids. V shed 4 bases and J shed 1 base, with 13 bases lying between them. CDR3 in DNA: TGTGCCAGCAGCCTAAGGCAGGGGTGGAACACTGAAGCTTTCTTT. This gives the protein CASSLRQGWNTEAFF.

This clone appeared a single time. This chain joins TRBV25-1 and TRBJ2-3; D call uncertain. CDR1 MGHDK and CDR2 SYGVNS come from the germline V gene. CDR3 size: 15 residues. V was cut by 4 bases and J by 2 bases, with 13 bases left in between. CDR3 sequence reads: CASSVTAKDTDTQYF. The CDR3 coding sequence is TGTGCCAGCAGTGTAACGGCGAAAGACACAGATACGCAGTATTTT.

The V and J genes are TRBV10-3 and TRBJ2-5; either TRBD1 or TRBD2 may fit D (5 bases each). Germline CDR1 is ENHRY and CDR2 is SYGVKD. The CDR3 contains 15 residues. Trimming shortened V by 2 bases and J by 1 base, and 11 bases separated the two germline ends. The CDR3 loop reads CAISEGTSIQETQYF. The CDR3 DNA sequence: TGTGCCATCAGTGAGGGGACCTCTATCCAAGAGACCCAGTACTTC.

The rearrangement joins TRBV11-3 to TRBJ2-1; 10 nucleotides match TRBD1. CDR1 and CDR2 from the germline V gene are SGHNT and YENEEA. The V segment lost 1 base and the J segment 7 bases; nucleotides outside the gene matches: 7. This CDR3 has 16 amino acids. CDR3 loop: CASSLVAGQGNNEQFF. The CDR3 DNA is TGTGCCAGCAGCTTAGTAGCGGGACAGGGGAATAATGAGCAGTTCTTC.

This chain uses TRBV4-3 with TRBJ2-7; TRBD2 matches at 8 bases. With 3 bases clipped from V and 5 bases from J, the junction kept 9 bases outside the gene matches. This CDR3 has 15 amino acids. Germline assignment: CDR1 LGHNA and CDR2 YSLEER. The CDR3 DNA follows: TGCGCCAGCAGCCAGTCGAGCGGGAGTGTCAACGAGCAGTACTTC. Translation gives CASSQSSGSVNEQYF.

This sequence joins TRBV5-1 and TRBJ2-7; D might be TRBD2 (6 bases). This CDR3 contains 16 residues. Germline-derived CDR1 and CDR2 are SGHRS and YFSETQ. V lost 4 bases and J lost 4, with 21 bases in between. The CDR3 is CASSEGIRDSPYEQYF. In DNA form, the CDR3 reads TGCGCCAGCAGCGAGGGGATTCGGGACTCCCCTTACGAGCAGTACTTC.

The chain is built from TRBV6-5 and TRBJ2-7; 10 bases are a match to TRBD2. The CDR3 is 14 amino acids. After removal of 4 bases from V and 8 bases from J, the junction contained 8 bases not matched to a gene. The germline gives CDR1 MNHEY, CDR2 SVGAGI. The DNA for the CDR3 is TGTGCCAGCAGTTTCCAGCGGGAGGGCCATCAGCAGTACTTC. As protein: CASSFQREGHQQYF.

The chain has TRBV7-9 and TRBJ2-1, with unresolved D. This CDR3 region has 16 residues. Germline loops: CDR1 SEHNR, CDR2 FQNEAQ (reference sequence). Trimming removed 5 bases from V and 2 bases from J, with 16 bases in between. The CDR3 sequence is CASSQSRLLAYNEQFF. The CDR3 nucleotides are TGTGCCAGCAGCCAATCCCGACTGTTGGCCTACAATGAGCAGTTCTTC.